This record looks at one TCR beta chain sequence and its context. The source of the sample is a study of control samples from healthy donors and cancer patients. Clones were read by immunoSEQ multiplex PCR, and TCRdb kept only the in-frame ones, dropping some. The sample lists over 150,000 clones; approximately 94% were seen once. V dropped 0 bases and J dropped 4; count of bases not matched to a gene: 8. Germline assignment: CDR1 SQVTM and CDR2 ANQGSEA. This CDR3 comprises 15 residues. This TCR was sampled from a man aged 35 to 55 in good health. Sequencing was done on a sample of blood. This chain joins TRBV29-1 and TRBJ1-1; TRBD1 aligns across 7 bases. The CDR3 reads CSVEDGGTASTEAFF. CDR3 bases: TGCAGCGTTGAAGACGGTGGGACAGCCAGCACTGAAGCTTTCTTT.